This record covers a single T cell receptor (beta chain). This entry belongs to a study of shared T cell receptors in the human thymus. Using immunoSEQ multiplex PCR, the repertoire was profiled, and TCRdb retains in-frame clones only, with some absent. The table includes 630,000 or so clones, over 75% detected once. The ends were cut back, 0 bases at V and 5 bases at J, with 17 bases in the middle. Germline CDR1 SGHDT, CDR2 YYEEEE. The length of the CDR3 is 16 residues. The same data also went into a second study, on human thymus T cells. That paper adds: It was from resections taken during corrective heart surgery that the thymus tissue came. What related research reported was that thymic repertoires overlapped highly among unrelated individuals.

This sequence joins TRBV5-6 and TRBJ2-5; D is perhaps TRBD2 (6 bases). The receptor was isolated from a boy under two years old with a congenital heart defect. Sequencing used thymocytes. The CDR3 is CASSLVEGLPQETQYF. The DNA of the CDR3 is TGTGCCAGCAGCTTGGTGGAGGGGCTCCCGCAGGAGACCCAGTACTTC.